Below are 9 T cell receptor beta chains sequenced from a single sample in a study of blood T cell repertoires in COVID-19 (dated by TCRdb to 2020 to 2022). The method behind the library was the immunoSEQ multiplex PCR assay. TCRdb stores this immuneACCESS table with in-frame sequences only. Part of the clones is absent; in the studies checked, under half of the shortfall reflects unresolved V genes, and no reason is known for the rest. The sample table shows approximately 250,000 clones, and around 84% are seen once. The ten most abundant clones make up 5.2% of the sample. The sequencing sample was made of peripheral blood. The source of these receptors is a woman in her sixties or seventies with COVID-19, enrolled during active disease.

This clone was observed a single time. The chain joins TRBV28 to TRBJ2-3; 9 nucleotides match TRBD2. The CDR3 spans 15 residues. Germline trimming cut 3 bases from V and 2 bases from J; bases unmatched to any gene: 3. Per germline, CDR1 MDHEN and CDR2 SYDVKM. The CDR3 bases are TGTGCCAGCAGTTTCGTAGCGGGAGCCACAGATACGCAGTATTTT. Its translation is CASSFVAGATDTQYF.

A few counts support this clone. The V and J genes are TRBV14 and TRBJ2-2; TRBD1 is a possible D gene (7 bases). This CDR3 contains 15 residues. With 1 base removed from V and 5 bases from J, the gap between germline ends came to 11 bases. Germline CDR1 and CDR2: SGHDN and FVKESK. For the CDR3, the DNA is TGTGCCAGCAGCCAAGCAGCAGGGGGGACCGGGGAGCTGTTTTTT. This gives the protein CASSQAAGGTGELFF. Full variable domain (missing parts from reference TRBV14 and TRBJ2-2): EAGVTQFPSHSVIEKGQTVTLRCDPISGHDNLYWYRRVMGKEIKFLLHFVKESKQDESGMPNNRFLAERTGGTYSTLKVQPAELEDSGVYFCASSQAAGGTGELFFGEGSRLTVL.

J is TRBJ2-7 and V is TRBV6-6, with D possibly matching TRBD2 (7 bases). V was trimmed by 5 bases and J by 0 bases, leaving 14 bases between them. The CDR3 is made up of 15 amino acids. Germline values: CDR1 MNHNY, CDR2 SVGAGI (reference sequence). The CDR3 region has the DNA TGTGCCAGCAGTGCCGGCGGGGGCCTCTCCTACGAGCAGTACTTC. It codes for CASSAGGGLSYEQYF.

The chain uses TRBV28 and TRBJ2-3, with TRBD1 as a possible D gene (5 bases). The V and J ends lost 6 bases and 2 bases respectively, with 9 bases between them. CDR1 and CDR2 from the germline V gene are MDHEN and SYDVKM. The length of the CDR3 is 13 residues. The CDR3 DNA reads TGTGCCAGCAGCGGACACCTCACAGATACGCAGTATTTT. Protein: CASSGHLTDTQYF.

The chain carries TRBV6-6 and TRBJ1-5; 7 nucleotides match TRBD1. V was clipped by 5 bases and J by 5 bases; unmatched bases: 18. The CDR3 runs 18 residues. Germline V gene sequence: CDR1 MNHNY, CDR2 SVGAGI (reference sequence). DNA of the CDR3: TGTGCCAGCAGTCCCGCTACTCAAGGACAGGCGGTTTATCAGCCCCAGCATTTT. Translating gives CASSPATQGQAVYQPQHF.

The gene calls are TRBV2 and TRBJ1-4; D might be TRBD1 (5 bases). Trimming stripped 4 bases from V and 3 bases from J, with 12 bases between. This CDR3 is built from 15 residues. The germline V gene encodes CDR1 SNHLY and CDR2 FYNNEI. The CDR3 spells CASSVSGVPNEKLFF. CDR3 nucleotides: TGTGCCAGCAGTGTGTCGGGGGTACCTAATGAAAAACTGTTTTTT. Drawing the rest from reference TRBV2 and TRBJ1-4, the complete variable domain is EPEVTQTPSHQVTQMGQEVILRCVPISNHLYFYWYRQILGQKVEFLVSFYNNEISEKSEIFDDQFSVERPDGSNFTLKIRSTKLEDSAMYFCASSVSGVPNEKLFFGSGTQLSVL.

The chain joins TRBV9 to TRBJ2-3, with D possibly being TRBD1 (5 bases). This CDR3 has 15 amino acids. The V gene's germline CDR1 is SGDLS and CDR2 YYNGEE. Trimming left V 4 bases short and J 4 bases short, with 16 bases between. This CDR3 reads CASSLLGRVADTQYF. The CDR3 nucleotides read TGTGCCAGCAGCCTCTTGGGCAGGGTCGCAGATACGCAGTATTTT.

This clone was seen once. The chain has TRBV4-2 and TRBJ1-5; 7 nucleotides agree with TRBD1. Trimming cost V 3 bases and J 3 bases; bases outside gene matches: 8. CDR3 length: 16 amino acids. Germline values: CDR1 LGHNA, CDR2 YNFKEQ. The CDR3, as DNA: TGTGCCAGCAGCCAGGTGACAGGGTCCTTCAATCAGCCCCAGCATTTT. Protein sequence: CASSQVTGSFNQPQHF.

The rearrangement joins TRBV9 to TRBJ2-7, with D perhaps TRBD2 (7 bases). Trimming removed 0 bases at V and 2 bases at J, with 18 bases between. Germline lookup yields CDR1 SGDLS and CDR2 YYNGEE. The CDR3 extends over 17 amino acids. The chain's CDR3 is CASSVGRAGGGPYEQYF. DNA of the CDR3: TGTGCCAGCAGCGTAGGGAGGGCCGGCGGGGGCCCCTACGAGCAGTACTTC.